This TCR beta chain was captured in a study of CD8 T cells in ankylosing spondylitis. Study results and caveats: Ankylosing spondylitis blood seemed to carry a telltale TCR beta motif made of roughly eight highly homologous variants.

A note on this clonotype: What it binds is unknown.

TCRdb passed the 5' RACE reads through MiXCR, listing each CDR3 protein once. The repertoire includes more than 250,000 distinct CDR3 sequences, roughly 8% of them detected once, and more than 14% sits in the top ten. The sample was blood, either unsorted or a sorted T cell fraction (not recorded which). The receptor comes from a male donor with ankylosing spondylitis.

CDR3 DNA sequence: TGTGCCAGCAGCGCACCCCCGACAGGGGGCAATGAGCAGTTCTTC. Translation gives CASSAPPTGGNEQFF. The genes are TRBV6-2 or TRBV6-3 and TRBJ2-1; 9 positions match TRBD1. Germline CDR1 and CDR2: MNHEY and SVGEGT. CDR3 length equals 15 residues. The V and J ends lost 6 bases and 6 bases, in that order; junction bases with no gene match: 9.